This T cell receptor (beta chain) was recorded in a study of CD8+ T cells in alopecia areata. Overall study context: The duration of tofacitinib was 6 to 18 months, with 6 months off drug afterward. Regarding the study as a whole: The link between baseline CD8+ expansion and response remains uncertain with one nonresponder.

As for this clone: What it binds is not known.

Treatment: oral pan-JAK inhibitor, 5-10 mg twice daily. Extracted from the samples, RNA was reverse transcribed into cDNA to serve as the sequencing template. Libraries were prepared by immunoSEQ multiplex PCR; TCRdb keeps only in-frame clonotypes and omits some of them. This sample yields 100,000 to 140,000 clones, of which roughly 84% are seen a single time; 24% belongs to the top ten. Germline CDR1 and CDR2: MNHNY and SVGAGI (reference sequence). The CDR3 contains 15 residues. Trimming removed 2 bases at V and 2 bases at J, with 10 bases between. This sequence was found in a human donor with alopecia areata. Sample: CD8+ T cells sorted from blood, taken at week 24, from a patient treated with tofacitinib. The chain is built from TRBV6-6 and TRBJ2-1; D gene uncertain. The CDR3 loop reads CASSYDGETYNEQFF. The CDR3, as DNA: TGTGCCAGCAGTTACGACGGAGAAACCTACAATGAGCAGTTCTTC.